These 2 T cell receptor beta chains were all obtained from the same sample, sequenced in a study of shared clonotypes between healthy human individuals. The data were produced by immunoSEQ multiplex PCR, yet TCRdb's version contains in-frame clones alone and is incomplete. This sample has about 2,200,000 clones, with just over 90% found just once. CD45RO-negative, CCR7-positively selected cells formed the naive CD8 fraction, excluding terminally differentiated effector memory CD45RA+ cells. What was sequenced was naive CD8+ T cells from PBMCs. All receptors derive from a man younger than 35 in good health. Some clones in this sample may be carry-over from other donors' samples.

V is TRBV19 and J is TRBJ2-1; D not resolved. The CDR3 is made up of 15 amino acids. Trimming took 7 bases from V and 5 from J, leaving 18 bases between them. CDR1 and CDR2 from the germline V gene are LNHDA and SQIVND (reference sequence). CDR3: CASTPSWGGNNEQFF. The CDR3 DNA sequence: TGTGCCAGTACCCCCTCGTGGGGTGGGAACAATGAGCAGTTCTTC.

The genes are TRBV9 and TRBJ2-3; no reliable D call. The V gene's germline CDR1 is SGDLS and CDR2 YYNGEE. The CDR3 has 15 amino acids. The V and J ends lost 0 bases and 6 bases respectively, with 14 bases between them. CDR3 region: CASSVGNPSVDTQYF. CDR3 sequence (DNA): TGTGCCAGCAGCGTAGGTAACCCGAGTGTGGATACGCAGTATTTT.